This T cell receptor (beta chain) emerged from a study of T-cell memory formation after mild COVID-19 (dated by TCRdb to the early 2020s). Background for the entire study: TCR sequence clusters from the two donors were largely donor specific. In a couple of donors, T-cell clones that expanded and contracted after mild COVID-19 were followed by sequencing TCRalpha and TCRbeta repertoires longitudinally. Two young, previously healthy adult volunteers made up the cohort, one male and one female. Results the study describes overall, beyond this receptor: The second-wave clones that peaked on day 37 were not confirmed to be SARS-CoV-2 specific. Clones contracting from day 15 to 85 had balanced CD4/CD8 phenotypes, while a second wave expanding from day 15 to 37 was biased towards CD4+. Contracting CD4+ clones were found mainly in CM and EM memory subsets, while CD8+ clones were enriched in EMRA. The study included only a couple of mild cases, and larger cohorts that include severe cases with pre-infection samples were judged to be necessary. The detection of some responding clones in pre-infection memory suggests that pre-existing cross-reactive memory T cells joined the SARS-CoV-2 response.

This clonotype was seen more than once but under ten times. This receptor's antigen is unknown. No base quality information exists; no much larger clone differs at one position. V ends up 6 bases short and J 1 base short, with an unmatched junction base count of 3. Including cysteine and phenylalanine, the CDR3 has 15 amino acids. The entry retains the CDR3 DNA only, 45 bases that are in frame from base 1. CDR1 and CDR2, looked up from the germline V gene, are MNHEY and SVGAGI. Data came from an Illumina NovaSeq 6000. TCRalpha and TCRbeta cDNA libraries were built by 5'RACE with constant-segment primers, adding sample barcodes and unique molecular identifiers. RNA was extracted from every sample with Trizol reagent. Library amplification was performed in two PCR steps, and a second sample barcode and Illumina TruSeq adapters were introduced in the second step. Sequencing of the libraries was done on an Illumina NovaSeq, producing 2 x 150 bp paired-end reads. The study's own analysis went as follows. Reads were demultiplexed and collapsed into UMI-guided consensus sequences with migec v1.2.7. Using mixcr v2.1.11, the UMI consensuses were aligned to TRA and TRB V and J templates and assembled into clonotypes. Expanded or contracted clonotypes were those called significant by both edgeR and NoisET, with noise models trained on biological replicates. For edgeR calls, the cutoffs were a false discovery rate-adjusted p below 0.01 and a log2 fold-change threshold of 1. As an exploratory analysis of dynamics, PCA with hierarchical clustering was applied to max-normalized trajectories of the 1000 most abundant clonotypes. Separately sequenced CD4+ and CD8+ repertoires were used to assign a CD4 or CD8 phenotype to each responding clone. The public reads were quality trimmed at Q25 with fastp and then assembled into clones with MiXCR by TCRdb, keeping productive beta chains. Every CDR3 protein is listed once, alongside the most common genes and DNA of its rows. These V and J calls are TCRdb output, not the study's own analysis. The sample table holds 300,000 to 350,000 distinct CDR3 sequences, of which 13% to 15% were seen once. 20% to 25% of the sample is in the top ten clones.

Ficoll-Paque density gradient centrifugation was the method used to isolate PBMCs. The sequenced sample consisted of PBMCs or a T cell subset sorted from them (not recorded which). This receptor was taken from a man aged 18-30 years who had mild COVID-19 (a few samples of this study predate the infection). The sample titles of this study are shuffled in the database, so cell type and time point are left out; the donor was told from shared clones. The rearranged segments are TRBV6-5 and TRBJ2-5; 12 bases in the middle match TRBD2. The nucleotide sequence is TGTGCCAGCAGGCGGACTAGCGGGGCCCAAGAGACCCAGTACTTC. Its product reads: CASRRTSGAQETQYF.